The clone carrying this T cell receptor beta chain came up many times. This sample is part of a study of prognosis after radiotherapy for stage I lung cancer. Whole-study context: None of the patients had concurrent treatment alongside stereotactic body radiotherapy.

In germline, CDR1 is SGHDT, CDR2 YYEEEE. There are 17 residues in the CDR3. The V segment lost 4 bases and the J segment 5 bases; nucleotides outside the gene matches: 6. Two-round multiplex PCR, the amplification method, yielded TCR beta CDR3 from genomic DNA. Gene-specific primers for each TRBV and TRBJ gene drove first-round PCR. TCRdb redid the calling of the multiplex PCR reads with MiXCR, one entry per CDR3 protein. In the table there are some 34,000 distinct CDR3 sequences, approximately 29% of which are singletons. The gene calls are TRBV5-6 and TRBJ2-2; 15 nucleotides align to TRBD2. This sample comprised PBMCs, obtained before or after stereotactic body radiation therapy (not recorded which). The TCR sequence derives from a donor aged 50 or older with non-small cell lung cancer. In DNA, the CDR3 is TGTGCCAGCAGCACCGGACTAGCGGGGGGGGTTACCGGGGAGCTGTTTTTT. It specifies CASSTGLAGGVTGELFF.